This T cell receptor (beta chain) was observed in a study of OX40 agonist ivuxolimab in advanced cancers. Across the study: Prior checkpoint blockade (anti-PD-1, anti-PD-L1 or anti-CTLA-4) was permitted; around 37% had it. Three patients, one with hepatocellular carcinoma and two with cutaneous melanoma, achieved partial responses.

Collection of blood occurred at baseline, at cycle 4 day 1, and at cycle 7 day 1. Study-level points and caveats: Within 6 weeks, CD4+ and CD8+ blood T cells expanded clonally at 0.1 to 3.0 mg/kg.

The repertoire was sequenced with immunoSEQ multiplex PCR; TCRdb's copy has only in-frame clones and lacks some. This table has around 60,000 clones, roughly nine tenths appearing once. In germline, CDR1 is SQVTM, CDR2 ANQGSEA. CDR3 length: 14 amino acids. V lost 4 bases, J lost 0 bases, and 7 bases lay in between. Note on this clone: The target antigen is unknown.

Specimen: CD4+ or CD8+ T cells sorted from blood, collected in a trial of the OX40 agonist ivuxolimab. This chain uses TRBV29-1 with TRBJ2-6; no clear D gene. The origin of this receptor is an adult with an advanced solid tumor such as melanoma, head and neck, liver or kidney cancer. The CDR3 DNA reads TGCAGCGTTGCCGAGGACTCTGGGGCCAACGTCCTGACTTTC. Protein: CSVAEDSGANVLTF.